One TCR beta chain is described in this entry. Its antigen is as yet unknown. This table comes from immunoSEQ multiplex PCR, and its TCRdb copy is limited to in-frame clones, with some not included. This table has around 96,000 clones, 75% to 90% appearing once. Germline V lookup: CDR1 SNHLY, CDR2 FYNNEI. The CDR3 loop spans 14 amino acids. The V and J ends lost 4 bases and 0 bases respectively, with 7 bases between them. The data are from a study of PD-1 blockade in classical Hodgkin lymphoma. The study, taken as a whole, reports: The authors have not defined what causes the repertoire differences, possibly disease activity or prior therapy. Complete responders' diversity at baseline resembled that of newly diagnosed patients.

All the patients suffered relapse after autologous stem cell transplantation, and brentuximab vedotin exposure differed. The origin of this receptor is a human donor with classical Hodgkin lymphoma. Specimen: peripheral blood mononuclear cells (PBMCs), collected at baseline. This chain links TRBV2 with TRBJ1-3, with D possibly matching TRBD1 (6 bases). The CDR3, as DNA: TGTGCCAGCAGTGGGGGACACTCTGGAAACACCATATATTTT. It encodes CASSGGHSGNTIYF.